These 27 T cell receptor beta chains share one sample of origin, sequenced in a study of blood T cells in healthy people across ages. Primed by a sample-barcoded 5' primer and a J-beta primer mix, a second PCR proceeded for roughly 7 to 11 cycles. TCRdb re-analysed the 5' RACE reads in MiXCR, keeping a single row per CDR3 protein. The sample lists fewer than 900,000 distinct CDR3 sequences, over 45% occurring once. Sequenced material: blood. The receptors were sampled from a woman aged 55-69 years in good health.

The genes are TRBV18 and TRBJ2-3; 8 bases fit TRBD1. J was trimmed by 3 bases and V by 3 bases; bases with no gene match: 5. This CDR3 contains 15 residues. Germline V gene lookup returns CDR1 KGHSH and CDR2 LQKENI. CDR3 in amino acids: CASSPGDRRTDTQYF. The CDR3 coding sequence is TGTGCCAGCTCACCGGGGGACAGGCGTACAGATACGCAGTATTTT.

The genes are TRBV28 and TRBJ2-7, with TRBD1 as a possible D gene (6 bases). Per germline, CDR1 MDHEN and CDR2 SYDVKM. V was pared by 6 bases and J by 3 bases, with 18 bases between. The CDR3 consists of 15 residues. CDR3 DNA: TGTGCCAGCAGGCCCGCGACAGGTGGACTCTACGAGCAGTACTTC. Amino acids: CASRPATGGLYEQYF.

The genes are TRBV5-1 and TRBJ1-1; 8 bases align to TRBD1. CDR3 length: 16 amino acids. The ends lost 2 bases at V and 0 bases at J; junction bases unmatched: 6. Germline V gives CDR1 SGHRS, CDR2 YFSETQ. The CDR3 coding sequence is TGCGCCAGCAGCTTATCCGGGACAGGTATGAACACTGAAGCTTTCTTT. Protein sequence: CASSLSGTGMNTEAFF.

This chain's CDR3 is CASSQDPSGGYTF. As DNA, the CDR3 is TGCGCCAGCAGCCAAGACCCATCCGGGGGCTACACCTTC. V gene TRBV4-3 combines with J gene TRBJ1-2, with no clear D. The germline V gene encodes CDR1 LGHNA and CDR2 YSLEER. This CDR3 comprises 13 residues. Trimming cost V 0 bases and J 8 bases, with 10 bases left between them.

The rearrangement links TRBV10-3 to TRBJ1-5; 8 positions match TRBD1. CDR3 length: 15 amino acids. Germline V gives CDR1 ENHRY, CDR2 SYGVKD. The V gene end was trimmed by 4 bases and the J gene end by 7 bases; junction bases not matched to a gene: 9. The DNA for the CDR3 is TGTGCCATCAGTGTGGACAGGGTAGGTGGGCAGCCCCAGCATTTT. It specifies CAISVDRVGGQPQHF.

J is TRBJ2-5 and V is TRBV15, with TRBD2 identical over 9 bases. V gave up 0 bases and J gave up 3 bases; unmatched junction bases: 2. Germline CDR1 reads LNHNV; CDR2 reads YYDKDF (reference sequence). The CDR3 sequence is 15 residues long. The CDR3 DNA reads as TGTGCCACCAGCAGAGACAGACTAGCGGAAGAGACCCAGTACTTC. The encoded protein is CATSRDRLAEETQYF.

The rearrangement uses TRBV5-1 and TRBJ1-1; a weak D match, TRBD1 (5 bases). The germline V and J ends were trimmed by 0 bases and 0 bases, with 9 bases remaining between them. This CDR3 contains 15 residues. Germline V lookup: CDR1 SGHRS, CDR2 YFSETQ. The CDR3 DNA reads TGCGCCAGCAGCTTGGTACCGGACATGAACACTGAAGCTTTCTTT. Its translation: CASSLVPDMNTEAFF.

This clonotype appeared a few times. The gene calls are TRBV7-2 and TRBJ1-1; D uncertain. The CDR3 is 13 residues long. Trimming left V 2 bases short and J 5 bases short, with 9 bases between. CDR1 SGHTA and CDR2 FQGNSA come from the germline V gene. CDR3 nucleotide sequence: TGTGCCAGCAGCTTAAGTTCGGTTACTGAAGCTTTCTTT. Encoded protein: CASSLSSVTEAFF.

The V gene is TRBV27, the J gene TRBJ2-5; maybe TRBD2 (6 bases). In germline, CDR1 is MNHEY, CDR2 SMNVEV (reference sequence). Trimming took 2 bases from V and 4 from J, leaving 14 bases between them. The CDR3 consists of 15 residues. The CDR3 nucleotides are TGTGCCAGCAGTTTAGGCGGCGGGATAGGAGAGACCCAGTACTTC. Translating it yields CASSLGGGIGETQYF.

This clonotype was detected only a few times. The chain joins TRBV24-1 to TRBJ2-2; D might be TRBD2 (5 bases). Germline lookup yields CDR1 KGHDR and CDR2 SFDVKD. This CDR3 region has 16 residues. Trimming took 3 bases from V and 2 from J, leaving 12 bases between them. Here the CDR3 DNA reads TGTGCCACCAGTGATCAGCGGCCCAGCAACACCGGGGAGCTGTTTTTT. It is translated as CATSDQRPSNTGELFF.

The chain is built from TRBV3-1 and TRBJ2-7; 9 bases match TRBD2. The CDR3 contains 15 residues. V gave up 4 bases and J gave up 3 bases; unmatched junction bases: 7. Germline V gives CDR1 LGHDT, CDR2 YNNKEL (reference sequence). The CDR3 DNA follows: TGTGCCAGCAGCCCGATCCTAGCGGGGAACTACGAGCAGTACTTC. Protein sequence: CASSPILAGNYEQYF.

V gene TRBV7-9 combines with J gene TRBJ2-5, with D tentatively TRBD1 (6 bases). The assigned J gene may be wrong: the sequence end matches TRBJ2-1 better. This CDR3 has 16 residues. Looked up from germline, CDR1 is SEHNR and CDR2 is FQNEAQ (reference sequence). This chain's CDR3 is CASSLQGRTRQETQFF. CDR3 DNA sequence: TGTGCCAGCAGCTTACAGGGGCGGACGAGACAAGAGACCCAGTTCTTC.

The chain links TRBV20-1 to TRBJ2-7, with 9 bases aligning to TRBD2. This CDR3 contains 17 residues. Germline V gene data show CDR1 as DFQATT and CDR2 as SNEGSKA (reference sequence). V trimming: 0 bases; J trimming: 6 bases; junction bases outside the gene matches: 15. The CDR3 spells CSARDGSSGALGGEQYF. CDR3 DNA: TGCAGTGCTAGAGATGGGTCTAGCGGGGCCTTGGGCGGCGAGCAGTACTTC.

As regards this clonotype: At one boundary the junction diverges from the germline segment, which might be a read error. The chain joins TRBV25-1 to TRBJ2-1, with 11 bases fitting TRBD2. This CDR3 spans 16 amino acids. Per germline, CDR1 MGHDK and CDR2 SYGVNS. The CDR3 sequence: CTSSAGGTSGSNEQFF. CDR3 DNA sequence: TGTACCAGCAGTGCGGGGGGGACTAGCGGTTCCAATGAGCAGTTCTTC.

This clonotype was counted only a few times. The genes are TRBV29-1 and TRBJ2-1; the D gene is possibly TRBD2 (5 bases). V was clipped by 2 bases and J by 7 bases, with 18 bases between them. The CDR3 spans 15 residues. Germline assignment: CDR1 SQVTM and CDR2 ANQGSEA. As DNA, the CDR3 is TGCAGCGTTGAAACGGCGGCCACTGGGAGAAATGAGCAGTTCTTC. Its protein product is CSVETAATGRNEQFF.

CDR3 in DNA: TGCAGCGTTGTTGAGGGAGGGCCCTACGAGCAGTACTTC. This gives the protein CSVVEGGPYEQYF. V is TRBV29-1 and J is TRBJ2-7, with TRBD2 identical over 7 bases. The V segment lost 4 bases and the J segment 2 bases; nucleotides outside the gene matches: 5. Germline V gives CDR1 SQVTM, CDR2 ANQGSEA. This CDR3 is 13 amino acids long.

This clonotype was observed a handful of times. V usage is TRBV29-1 and J usage is TRBJ2-5; 11 positions agree with TRBD1. V gave up 6 bases and J gave up 5 bases; unmatched junction bases: 11. This CDR3 spans 15 amino acids. Germline V gene lookup returns CDR1 SQVTM and CDR2 ANQGSEA. CDR3 bases: TGCAGCGTAACCGCCGGGACAGGGGGGTTGGAGACCCAGTACTTC. It is translated as CSVTAGTGGLETQYF.

Ten or more counts support this clonotype. CDR3 protein: CASSRSGQRETQYF. The DNA of the CDR3 is TGCGCCAGCAGCCGGTCGGGACAGAGAGAGACCCAGTACTTC. The genes are TRBV4-1 and TRBJ2-5; 7 bases align to TRBD1. The V segment lost 4 bases and the J segment 4 bases; nucleotides outside the gene matches: 6. CDR1 is MGHRA and CDR2 is YSYEKL in the germline V gene. This CDR3 has 14 amino acids.

The CDR3 reads CASSQGAGGVRYGYTF. The CDR3 DNA reads as TGCGCCAGCAGCCAGGGAGCAGGGGGCGTTCGCTATGGCTACACCTTC. V and J are TRBV4-1 and TRBJ1-2, with 8 bases aligning to TRBD1. CDR1 is MGHRA, CDR2 YSYEKL, per germline. The CDR3 covers 16 residues. The junction had 10 bases not matched to a gene; V was cut back by 3 bases and J by 4 bases.

This chain joins TRBV29-1 and TRBJ1-2; 7 nucleotides agree with TRBD1. The germline gives CDR1 SQVTM, CDR2 ANQGSEA. Trimming took 6 bases from V and 0 from J; bases not matched to a gene: 7. The CDR3 contains 14 residues. The CDR3 spells CSVARDSSNYGYTF. In nucleotides, the CDR3 is TGCAGCGTCGCCCGGGACAGCTCTAACTATGGCTACACCTTC.

Here the CDR3 DNA reads TGTGCCAGCAGCTTGTATACAGGGGTGAACACTGAAGCTTTCTTT. Residues: CASSLYTGVNTEAFF. The chain recombines TRBV5-5 with TRBJ1-1; 7 nucleotides line up with TRBD1. The V segment lost 1 base and the J segment 0 bases; nucleotides outside the gene matches: 3. This CDR3 has 15 amino acids. Germline CDR1 SGHKS, CDR2 YYEKEE (reference sequence).

The chain links TRBV7-9 to TRBJ2-5, with D perhaps TRBD2 (6 bases). Between the trimmed V and J ends, which lost 6 bases and 11 bases, there was a span of 16 bases. CDR3 length: 12 residues. The germline CDR1 and CDR2 sequences are SEHNR and FQNEAQ (reference sequence). CDR3 DNA sequence: TGTGCCAGCAGTCAGGACTACAATGAGCAGTACTTC. It codes for CASSQDYNEQYF.

Only a few counts were recorded for this clonotype. The rearrangement links TRBV12-3 or TRBV12-4 to TRBJ2-7; D is unresolved. This CDR3 region has 13 residues. The germline V and J ends were trimmed by 1 base and 7 bases, with 11 bases remaining between them. The CDR3 protein is CASSLVVWGEQYF. CDR3 sequence (DNA): TGTGCCAGCAGTTTAGTGGTTTGGGGTGAGCAGTACTTC.

This clonotype appeared a few times. The genes are TRBV4-1 and TRBJ1-6; 7 bases align to TRBD1. V trimming: 4 bases; J trimming: 5 bases; junction bases outside the gene matches: 5. Germline values: CDR1 MGHRA, CDR2 YSYEKL. The CDR3 is made up of 15 amino acids. CDR3 in DNA: TGCGCCAGCAGCCTACAGGGGCTAGATAATTCACCCCTCCACTTT. Translating gives CASSLQGLDNSPLHF.

The V and J genes are TRBV2 and TRBJ1-2; 8 nucleotides agree with TRBD1. The V segment lost 6 bases and the J segment 7 bases; nucleotides outside the gene matches: 10. The CDR3 length is 14 residues. Germline loops: CDR1 SNHLY, CDR2 FYNNEI. CDR3 bases: TGTGCCAGCAGGTTCGACAGGGGCCTATCTGGCTACACCTTC. Translating it yields CASRFDRGLSGYTF.

This chain joins TRBV28 and TRBJ2-7, with D hard to call. The germline CDR1 and CDR2 sequences are MDHEN and SYDVKM. This CDR3 is 12 amino acids long. This CDR3 reads CVSQAYLREQYF. CDR3 bases: TGTGTCAGTCAGGCCTACCTACGAGAGCAGTACTTC.

V usage is TRBV5-6 and J usage is TRBJ2-3, with TRBD2 matching 10 bases. J gave up 2 bases and V 1 base, and 13 bases lay outside the gene matches. The CDR3 is 19 amino acids. Germline lookup yields CDR1 SGHDT and CDR2 YYEEEE. Here the CDR3 DNA reads TGTGCCAGCAGCTTGATCTCTGATCTAGCGGGAGCTTTCACAGATACGCAGTATTTT. Translated: CASSLISDLAGAFTDTQYF.